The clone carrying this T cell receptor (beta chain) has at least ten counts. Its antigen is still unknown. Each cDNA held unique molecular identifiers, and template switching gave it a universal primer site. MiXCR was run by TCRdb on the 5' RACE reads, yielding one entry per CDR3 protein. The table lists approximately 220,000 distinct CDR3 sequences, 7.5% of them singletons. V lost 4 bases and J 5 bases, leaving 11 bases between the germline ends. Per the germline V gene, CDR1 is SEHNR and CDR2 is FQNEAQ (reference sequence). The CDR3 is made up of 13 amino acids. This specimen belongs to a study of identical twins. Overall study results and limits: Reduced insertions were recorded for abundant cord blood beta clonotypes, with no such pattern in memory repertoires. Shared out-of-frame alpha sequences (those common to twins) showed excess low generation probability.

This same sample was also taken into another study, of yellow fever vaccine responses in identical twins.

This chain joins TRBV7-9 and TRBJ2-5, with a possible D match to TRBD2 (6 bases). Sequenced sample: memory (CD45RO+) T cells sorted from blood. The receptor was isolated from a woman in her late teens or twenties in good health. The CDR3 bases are TGTGCCAGCAGCTCCCCTGGGGGGGAGACCCAGTACTTC. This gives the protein CASSSPGGETQYF.